The rows below give T cell receptor beta chains drawn from one sample of a study of T cells in Graves' hyperthyroidism and ophthalmopathy. TCRdb re-called the multiplex PCR reads with MiXCR, one entry per CDR3 protein. The sample lists fewer than 900,000 distinct CDR3 sequences, 18% seen once, with 16% in the top ten. The sample was blood. These receptor sequences come from a woman aged 45 to 65 with Graves' hyperthyroidism that later progressed to Graves' ophthalmopathy. CDR3s include the opening cysteine and the closing phenylalanine or tryptophan. The D gene is left open where the match is weak. Rows give clone size only sometimes, using once, few, many, or a class for an expanded clone.

clone_size cdr3_length j_call v_call d_call cdr3_nt cdr3_aa
NA 15 TRBJ1-4 TRBV6-5 NA TGTGCCAGCAGTTTCACCGGGACAATAGATGAAAAACTGTTTTTT CASSFTGTIDEKLFF
NA 15 TRBJ1-2 TRBV7-9 TRBD1 TGTGCCAGCGGCTCGGACAGGGCCGCGGGCAATGGCTACACCTTC CASGSDRAAGNGYTF
few 16 TRBJ2-1 TRBV7-2 TRBD1 TGTGCCAGCAGCTCGACAGGGGCGATCTCCTACAATGAGCAGTTCTTC CASSSTGAISYNEQFF
few 15 TRBJ2-3 TRBV30 TRBD2 TGTGCCTGGAGTGTACTAGCGGGGCTTGAGGATACGCAGTATTTT CAWSVLAGLEDTQYF
NA 12 TRBJ1-1 TRBV13 NA TGTGCCACCAGGGTGTCTGGCGCTGAAGCTTTCTTT CATRVSGAEAFF
NA 14 TRBJ2-1 TRBV7-9 NA TGTGCCAGCAGCTTATCTAACCTATACAATGAGCAGTTCTTC CASSLSNLYNEQFF
few 15 TRBJ1-2 TRBV10-3 TRBD1 TGTGCCATCAGTGAGCATCAGGGGGCGATACCTGGCTACACCTTC CAISEHQGAIPGYTF
many 16 TRBJ2-4 TRBV7-8 NA TGTGCCAGCAGCTGGGACCCCAGTGCAGCCAAAAACATTCAGTACTTC CASSWDPSAAKNIQYF
many 13 TRBJ2-1 TRBV12-3/TRBV12-4 NA TGTGCCAGCAGTTCCTACAGGGAAGATGAGCAGTTCTTC CASSSYREDEQFF
many 16 TRBJ2-5 TRBV20-1 TRBD2 TGCAGTGCTAGAGATCCCCTAGCGGGGGGGGAAGAGACCCAGTACTTC CSARDPLAGGEETQYF
few 15 TRBJ1-2 TRBV6-1 TRBD1 TGTGCCAGCAGTGAAGTCGAGACAGGGGTTAGTGGCTACACCTTC CASSEVETGVSGYTF
few 12 TRBJ1-2 TRBV5-1 NA TGCGCCAGCAGCTTGACCGGTAGTGGCTACACCTTC CASSLTGSGYTF
NA 16 TRBJ2-5 TRBV5-1 NA TGCGCCAGCTACCCTTCCGGGACCCCATCCCAAGAGACCCAGTACTTC CASYPSGTPSQETQYF
many 14 TRBJ1-5 TRBV20-1 NA TGCAGTGCCCGAGGGCAGGGAAGGGATCAGCCCCAGCATTTT CSARGQGRDQPQHF
few 11 TRBJ1-1 TRBV20-1 NA TGCAGTGCTGAGATAGGAGGAGAAGCTTTCTTT CSAEIGGEAFF
many 15 TRBJ2-3 TRBV7-8 TRBD2 TGTGCCAGCAGGCAGTCGGGGGGACGAAGAGATACGCAGTATTTT CASRQSGGRRDTQYF
NA 15 TRBJ1-4 TRBV27 NA TGTGCCAGCAGTTTAGTGGCAGAGGAACGGGAAAAACTGTTTTTT CASSLVAEEREKLFF
NA 14 TRBJ2-7 TRBV29-1 TRBD2 TGCAGCGTTGGGGAGGGACCAACTCCCTACGAGCAGTACTTC CSVGEGPTPYEQYF
NA 13 TRBJ2-4 TRBV3-1 TRBD1 TGTGCCAGCAGCCCGAGACAGGGAAACATTCAGTACTTC CASSPRQGNIQYF
few 16 TRBJ1-6 TRBV3-1 TRBD1 TGTGCCAGCAGCCGTCCGGGACAGGGGTTTAATTCACCCCTCCACTTT CASSRPGQGFNSPLHF
many 16 TRBJ1-5 TRBV2 TRBD1 TGTGCCAGCAGAGAACAGGGGCTCGTCGGCAATCAGCCCCAGCATTTT CASREQGLVGNQPQHF
few 12 TRBJ1-1 TRBV12-3/TRBV12-4 TRBD1 TGTGCCAGCAGGGTACAGGGGACTGAAGCTTTCTTT CASRVQGTEAFF
few 16 TRBJ2-5 TRBV7-7 NA TGTGCTAGCAGCTCTAATCCGGGCCGGAACCAAGAGACCCAGTACTTC CASSSNPGRNQETQYF
NA 17 TRBJ1-2 TRBV4-1 NA TGCGCCAGCAGCCACCCAACCCGGCCAGGGGACCTTCGGGGCTACACCTTC CASSHPTRPGDLRGYTF
many 15 TRBJ1-2 TRBV27 TRBD1 TGTGCCAGCAGTTCTTTGACAGGGGGGGTCTATGGCTACACCTTC CASSSLTGGVYGYTF
few 15 TRBJ2-1 TRBV5-8 NA TGTGCCAGCACCCAGTCGGGGGCCTCCTACAATGAGCAGTTCTTC CASTQSGASYNEQFF
NA 18 TRBJ2-1 TRBV11-3 TRBD2 TGTGCCAGCAGCCCCCATCCTAAGGGAGCGGGGGGAAGGAATGAGCAGTTCTTC CASSPHPKGAGGRNEQFF
NA 14 TRBJ2-3 TRBV19 NA TGTGCCTCGGGCCGGGACTTAGACACAGATACGCAGTATTTT CASGRDLDTDTQYF
few 17 TRBJ2-1 TRBV5-1 TRBD2 TGCGCCAGCAGCAGGACTAGCGGGGGGGCCACGATAAATGAGCAGTTCTTC CASSRTSGGATINEQFF
once 18 TRBJ2-2 TRBV12-3/TRBV12-4 NA TGTGCCAGCAGTTCACGGGTATGGGGGGGCGAGGTGGCCGGGGAGCTGTTTTTT CASSSRVWGGEVAGELFF
many 19 TRBJ2-1 TRBV11-2 TRBD2 TGTGCCAGCAGCTCGGGACTAGCGGGGGGAAGCCCCCTATACAATGAGCAGTTCTTC CASSSGLAGGSPLYNEQFF
few 15 TRBJ1-1 TRBV10-3 TRBD1 TGTGCCATCAGTGCTTACGACAGGGTGGACGCTGAAGCTTTCTTT CAISAYDRVDAEAFF
many 16 TRBJ2-7 TRBV5-5 NA TGTGCCAGCAGCTTGATGGCAGCGGCACCCCTCTACGAGCAGTACTTC CASSLMAAAPLYEQYF
NA 11 TRBJ1-2 TRBV15 NA TGTGCCACCGGGGGGTCATTCGGCTACACCTTC CATGGSFGYTF
many 13 TRBJ1-6 TRBV3-1 NA TGTGCCAGCAGCCAAGTTCCGGGTTCACCCCTCCACTTT CASSQVPGSPLHF
NA 14 TRBJ1-3 TRBV9 NA TGTGCCAGCAGCGTAGAAAAGGGAAGAAACACCATATATTTT CASSVEKGRNTIYF
NA 15 TRBJ1-6 TRBV3-1 NA TGTGCCAGCAGCCAGGGGGGGGGCTATAATTCACCCCTCCACTTT CASSQGGGYNSPLHF